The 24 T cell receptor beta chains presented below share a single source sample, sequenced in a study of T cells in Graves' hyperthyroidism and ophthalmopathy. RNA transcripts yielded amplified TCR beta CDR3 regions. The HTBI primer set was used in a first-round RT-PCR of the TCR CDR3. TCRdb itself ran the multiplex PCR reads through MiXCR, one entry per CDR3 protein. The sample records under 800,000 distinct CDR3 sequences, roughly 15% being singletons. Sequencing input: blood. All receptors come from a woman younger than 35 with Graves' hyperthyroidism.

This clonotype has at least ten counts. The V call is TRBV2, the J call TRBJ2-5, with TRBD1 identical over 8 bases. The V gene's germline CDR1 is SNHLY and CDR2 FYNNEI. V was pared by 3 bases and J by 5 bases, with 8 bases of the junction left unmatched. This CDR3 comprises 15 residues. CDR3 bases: TGTGCCAGCAGTGATTTAGCAGGGGGCCGGGAGACCCAGTACTTC. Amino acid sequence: CASSDLAGGRETQYF. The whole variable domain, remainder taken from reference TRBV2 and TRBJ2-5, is EPEVTQTPSHQVTQMGQEVILRCVPISNHLYFYWYRQILGQKVEFLVSFYNNEISEKSEIFDDQFSVERPDGSNFTLKIRSTKLEDSAMYFCASSDLAGGRETQYFGPGTRLLVL.

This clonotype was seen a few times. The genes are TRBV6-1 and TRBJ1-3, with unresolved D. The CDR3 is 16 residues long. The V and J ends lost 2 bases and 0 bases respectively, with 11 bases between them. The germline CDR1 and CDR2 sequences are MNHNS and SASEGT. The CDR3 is CASSETRSTSGNTIYF. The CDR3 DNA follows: TGTGCCAGCAGTGAAACTCGCTCAACCTCTGGAAACACCATATATTTT.

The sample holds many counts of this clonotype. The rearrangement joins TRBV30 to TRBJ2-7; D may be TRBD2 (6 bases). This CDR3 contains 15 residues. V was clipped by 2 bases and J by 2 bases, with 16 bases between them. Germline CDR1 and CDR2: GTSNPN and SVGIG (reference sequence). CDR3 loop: CAWSPYGTATYEQYF. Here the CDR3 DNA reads TGTGCCTGGAGTCCTTACGGGACTGCAACCTACGAGCAGTACTTC. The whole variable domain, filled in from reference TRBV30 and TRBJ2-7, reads SQTIHQWPATLVQPVGSPLSLECTVEGTSNPNLYWYRQAAGRGLQLLFYSVGIGQISSEVPQNLSASRPQDRQFILSSKKLLLSDSGFYLCAWSPYGTATYEQYFGPGTRLTVT.

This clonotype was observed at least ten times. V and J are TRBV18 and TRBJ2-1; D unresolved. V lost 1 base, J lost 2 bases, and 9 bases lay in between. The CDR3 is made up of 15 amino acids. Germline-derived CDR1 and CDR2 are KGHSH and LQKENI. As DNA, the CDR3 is TGTGCCAGCTCACCACGATTGGAAGCCTACAATGAGCAGTTCTTC. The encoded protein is CASSPRLEAYNEQFF.

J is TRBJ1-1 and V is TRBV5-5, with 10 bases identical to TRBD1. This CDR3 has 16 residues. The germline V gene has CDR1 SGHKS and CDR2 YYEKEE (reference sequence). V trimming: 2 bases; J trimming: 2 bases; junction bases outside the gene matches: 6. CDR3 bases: TGTGCCAGCAGCTTAGGGACAGGGGCCATAAACACTGAAGCTTTCTTT. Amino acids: CASSLGTGAINTEAFF.

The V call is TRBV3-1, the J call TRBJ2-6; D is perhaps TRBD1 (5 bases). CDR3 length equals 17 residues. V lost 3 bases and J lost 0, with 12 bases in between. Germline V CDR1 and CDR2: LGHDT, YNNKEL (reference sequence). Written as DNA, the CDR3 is TGTGCCAGCAGCCACCGACAGCTGAGCTCTGGGGCCAACGTCCTGACTTTC. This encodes CASSHRQLSSGANVLTF. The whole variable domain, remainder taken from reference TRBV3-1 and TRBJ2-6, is DTAVSQTPKYLVTQMGNDKSIKCEQNLGHDTMYWYKQDSKKFLKIMFSYNNKELIINETVPNRFSPKSPDKAHLNLHINSLELGDSAVYFCASSHRQLSSGANVLTFGAGSRLTVL.

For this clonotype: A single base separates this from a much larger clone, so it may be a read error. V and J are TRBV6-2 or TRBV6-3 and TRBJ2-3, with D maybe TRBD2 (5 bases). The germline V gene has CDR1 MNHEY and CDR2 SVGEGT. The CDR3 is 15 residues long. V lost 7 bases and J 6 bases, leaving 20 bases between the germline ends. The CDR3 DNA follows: TGTGCCAGCAACCGAAGGCCCGTGGAGGAGGATACGCAGTATTTT. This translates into CASNRRPVEEDTQYF.

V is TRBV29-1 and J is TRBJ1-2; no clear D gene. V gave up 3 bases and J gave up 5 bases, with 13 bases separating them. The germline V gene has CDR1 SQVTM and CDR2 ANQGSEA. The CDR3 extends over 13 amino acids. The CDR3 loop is CSVEAQQDYGYTF. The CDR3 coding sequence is TGCAGCGTTGAGGCCCAGCAGGATTATGGCTACACCTTC.

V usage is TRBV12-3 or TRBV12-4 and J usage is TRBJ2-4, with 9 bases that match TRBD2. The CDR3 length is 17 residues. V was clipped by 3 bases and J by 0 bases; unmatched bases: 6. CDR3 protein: CASSFLLAGLAKNIQYF. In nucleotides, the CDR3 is TGTGCCAGCAGTTTTCTCCTAGCGGGATTAGCCAAAAACATTCAGTACTTC.

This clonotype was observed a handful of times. CDR3 sequence reads: CSARGAGLGEQYF. The CDR3 DNA reads TGCAGTGCTAGGGGGGCAGGACTAGGAGAGCAGTACTTC. This sequence joins TRBV20-1 and TRBJ2-7; weak D call: TRBD2 (7 bases). The CDR3 sequence is 13 residues long. Between the trimmed V and J ends, which lost 3 bases and 7 bases, there was a span of 16 bases. Germline V lookup: CDR1 DFQATT, CDR2 SNEGSKA (reference sequence).

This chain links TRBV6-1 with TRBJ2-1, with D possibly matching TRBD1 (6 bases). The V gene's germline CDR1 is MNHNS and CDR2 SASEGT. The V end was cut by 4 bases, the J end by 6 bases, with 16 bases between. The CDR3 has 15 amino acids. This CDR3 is CASSVGQTVGNEQFF. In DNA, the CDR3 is TGTGCCAGCAGTGTAGGACAGACGGTAGGCAATGAGCAGTTCTTC.

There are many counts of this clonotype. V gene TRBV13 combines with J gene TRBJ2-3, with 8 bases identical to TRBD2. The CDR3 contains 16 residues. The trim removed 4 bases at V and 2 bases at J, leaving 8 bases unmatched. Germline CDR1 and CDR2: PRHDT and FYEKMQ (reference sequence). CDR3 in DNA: TGTGCCAGCAGCTCAACTAGCGGCCAGACCACAGATACGCAGTATTTT. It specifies CASSSTSGQTTDTQYF.

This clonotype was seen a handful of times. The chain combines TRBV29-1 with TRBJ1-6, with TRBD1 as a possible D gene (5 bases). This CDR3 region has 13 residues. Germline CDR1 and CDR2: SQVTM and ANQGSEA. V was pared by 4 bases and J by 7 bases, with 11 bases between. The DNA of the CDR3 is TGCAGCGTTGCGGCAGGGCCCAATTCACCCCTCCACTTT. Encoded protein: CSVAAGPNSPLHF.

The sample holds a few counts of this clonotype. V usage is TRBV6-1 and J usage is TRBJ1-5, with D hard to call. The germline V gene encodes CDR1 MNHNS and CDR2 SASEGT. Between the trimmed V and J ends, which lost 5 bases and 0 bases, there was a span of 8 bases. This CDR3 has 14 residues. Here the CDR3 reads CASSRTYSNQPQHF. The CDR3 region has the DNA TGTGCCAGCAGTCGGACTTATAGCAATCAGCCCCAGCATTTT.

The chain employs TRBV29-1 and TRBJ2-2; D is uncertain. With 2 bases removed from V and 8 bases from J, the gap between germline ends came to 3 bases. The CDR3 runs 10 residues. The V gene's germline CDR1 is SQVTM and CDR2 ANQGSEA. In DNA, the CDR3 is TGCAGCGTTGAATCAGGGGAGCTGTTTTTT. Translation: CSVESGELFF.

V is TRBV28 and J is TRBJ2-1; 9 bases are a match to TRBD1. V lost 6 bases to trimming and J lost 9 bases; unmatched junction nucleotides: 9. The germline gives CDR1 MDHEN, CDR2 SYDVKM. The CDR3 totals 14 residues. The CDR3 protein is CASRAGQGTAEQFF. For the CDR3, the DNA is TGTGCCAGCAGGGCGGGACAGGGTACGGCTGAGCAGTTCTTC.

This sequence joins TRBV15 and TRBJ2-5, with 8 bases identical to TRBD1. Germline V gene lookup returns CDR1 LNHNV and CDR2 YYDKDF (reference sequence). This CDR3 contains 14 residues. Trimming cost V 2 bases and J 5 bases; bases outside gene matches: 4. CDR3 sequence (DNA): TGTGCCACCAGCAGACAGGGGGCCGTCGAGACCCAGTACTTC. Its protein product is CATSRQGAVETQYF.

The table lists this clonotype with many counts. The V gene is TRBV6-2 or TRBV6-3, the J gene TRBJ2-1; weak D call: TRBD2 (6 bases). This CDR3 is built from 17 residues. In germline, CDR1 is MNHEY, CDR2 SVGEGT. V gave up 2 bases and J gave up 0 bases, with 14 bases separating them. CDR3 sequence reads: CASSYPRDGSSYNEQFF. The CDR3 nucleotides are TGTGCCAGCAGTTACCCCCGGGACGGGAGCTCCTACAATGAGCAGTTCTTC.

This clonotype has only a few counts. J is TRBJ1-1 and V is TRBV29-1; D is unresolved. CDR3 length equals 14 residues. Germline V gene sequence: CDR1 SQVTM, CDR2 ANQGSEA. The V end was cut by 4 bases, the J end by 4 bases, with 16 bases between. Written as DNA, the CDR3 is TGCAGCGTTGGGGGTGGACGTTGGAGCACTGAAGCTTTCTTT. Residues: CSVGGGRWSTEAFF.

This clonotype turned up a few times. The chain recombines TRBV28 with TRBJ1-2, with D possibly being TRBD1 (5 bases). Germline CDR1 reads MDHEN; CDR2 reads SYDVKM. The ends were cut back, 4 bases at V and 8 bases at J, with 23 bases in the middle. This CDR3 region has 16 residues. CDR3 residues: CASSSPPMGQGQGYTF. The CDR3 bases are TGTGCCAGCAGTTCCCCGCCAATGGGCCAGGGTCAGGGCTACACCTTC.

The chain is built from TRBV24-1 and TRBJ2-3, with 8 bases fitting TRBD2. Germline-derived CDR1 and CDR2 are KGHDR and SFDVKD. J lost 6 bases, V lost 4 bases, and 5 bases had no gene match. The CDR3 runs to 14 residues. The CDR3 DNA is TGTGCCACCAGTGACCCGGGACTAGGGGATACGCAGTATTTT. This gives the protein CATSDPGLGDTQYF.

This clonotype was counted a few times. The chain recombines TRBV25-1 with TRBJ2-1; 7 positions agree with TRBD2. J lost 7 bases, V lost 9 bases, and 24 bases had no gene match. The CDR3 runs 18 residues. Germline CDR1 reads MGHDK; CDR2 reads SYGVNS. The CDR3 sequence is CARPSGTKFNRGLNEQFF. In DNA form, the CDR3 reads TGTGCCAGACCCTCCGGGACTAAATTCAATCGGGGTTTGAATGAGCAGTTCTTC.

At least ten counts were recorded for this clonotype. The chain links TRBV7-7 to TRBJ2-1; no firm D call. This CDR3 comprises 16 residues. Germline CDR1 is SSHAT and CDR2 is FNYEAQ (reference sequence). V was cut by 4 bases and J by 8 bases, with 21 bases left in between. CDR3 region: CASSSGLVYGTHEQFF. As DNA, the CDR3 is TGTGCCAGCAGCTCCGGCCTGGTGTATGGTACGCATGAGCAGTTCTTC.

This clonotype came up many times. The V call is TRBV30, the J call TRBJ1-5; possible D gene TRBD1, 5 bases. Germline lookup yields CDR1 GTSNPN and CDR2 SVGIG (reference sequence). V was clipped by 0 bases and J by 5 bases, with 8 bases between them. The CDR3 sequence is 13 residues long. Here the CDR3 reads CAWSVGHYQPQHF. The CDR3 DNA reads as TGTGCCTGGAGTGTTGGACACTATCAGCCCCAGCATTTT. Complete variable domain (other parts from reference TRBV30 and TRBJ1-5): SQTIHQWPATLVQPVGSPLSLECTVEGTSNPNLYWYRQAAGRGLQLLFYSVGIGQISSEVPQNLSASRPQDRQFILSSKKLLLSDSGFYLCAWSVGHYQPQHFGDGTRLSIL.